This T cell receptor beta chain originates from a study of blood T cells in healthy people across ages. A sample-barcoded 5' primer and a J-beta primer mix were used in a second PCR of roughly 7 to 11 cycles. With 12 random nucleotides, a template-switch adaptor tagged each individual cDNA molecule. A minimum of 2.5 million CDR3-containing paired-end reads was obtained for each sample. Via MiXCR, TCRdb re-called the 5' RACE reads, giving one row per CDR3 protein. This repertoire shows 850,000 or so distinct CDR3 sequences, under 30% found once; its top ten account for roughly 17%. The sample holds many counts of this clonotype. Its antigen is as yet unknown. The study, taken as a whole, reports: Among long-lived donors, naive CD4+ cells were more numerous and diversity higher than in aged donors.

It was ten milliliters of peripheral blood that were drawn from each donor. The clonotype originates from a woman aged 80 or over in good health. The sample consisted of blood.

The CDR3 here is CASSQAVLAEAFF. CDR3 coding DNA: TGTGCCAGCAGCCAAGCTGTTCTGGCTGAAGCTTTCTTT. The V gene is TRBV14, the J gene TRBJ1-1; D ambiguous. The CDR3 contains 13 residues. Looked up from germline, CDR1 is SGHDN and CDR2 is FVKESK. The V gene lost 1 base and the J gene lost 6 bases, with 9 bases spanning the gap.